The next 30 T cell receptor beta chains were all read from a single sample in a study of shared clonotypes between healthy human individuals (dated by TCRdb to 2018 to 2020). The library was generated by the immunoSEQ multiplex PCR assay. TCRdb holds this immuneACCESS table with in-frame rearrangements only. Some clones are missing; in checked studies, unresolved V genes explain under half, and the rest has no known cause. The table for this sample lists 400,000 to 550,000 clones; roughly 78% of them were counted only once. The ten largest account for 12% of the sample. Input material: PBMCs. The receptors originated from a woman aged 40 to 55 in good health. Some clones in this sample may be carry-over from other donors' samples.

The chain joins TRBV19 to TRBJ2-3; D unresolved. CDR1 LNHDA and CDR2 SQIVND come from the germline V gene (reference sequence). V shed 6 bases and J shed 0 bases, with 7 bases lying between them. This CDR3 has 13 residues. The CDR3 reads CASRKGSTDTQYF. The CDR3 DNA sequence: TGTGCCAGTAGGAAAGGAAGCACAGATACGCAGTATTTT.

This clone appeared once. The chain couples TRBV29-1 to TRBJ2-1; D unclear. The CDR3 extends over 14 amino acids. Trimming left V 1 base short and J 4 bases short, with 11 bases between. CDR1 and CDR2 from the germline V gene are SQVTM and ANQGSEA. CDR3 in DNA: TGCAGCGTTGAAGGAAATGAAGTGTACAATGAGCAGTTCTTC. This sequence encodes CSVEGNEVYNEQFF.

This CDR3 is CASTETTKAFF. The DNA for the CDR3 is TGTGCCAGCACCGAGACCACAAAAGCTTTCTTT. This chain links TRBV6-6 with TRBJ1-1; D is ambiguous. Germline V lookup: CDR1 MNHNY, CDR2 SVGAGI (reference sequence). The CDR3 consists of 11 residues. Trimming took 7 bases from V and 9 from J, leaving 12 bases between them.

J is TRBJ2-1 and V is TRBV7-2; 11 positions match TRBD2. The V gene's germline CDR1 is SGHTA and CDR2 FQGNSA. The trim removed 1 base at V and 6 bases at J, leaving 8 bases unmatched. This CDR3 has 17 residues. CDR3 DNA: TGTGCCAGCAGCTTAGGACTAGCGGGACAGAGTAGCAATGAGCAGTTCTTC. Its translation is CASSLGLAGQSSNEQFF.

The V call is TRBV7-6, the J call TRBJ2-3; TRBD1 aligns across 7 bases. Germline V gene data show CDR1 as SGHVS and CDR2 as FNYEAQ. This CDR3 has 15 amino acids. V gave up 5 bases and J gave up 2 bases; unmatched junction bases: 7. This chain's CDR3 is CASSRGQWDTDTQYF. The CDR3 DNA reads TGTGCCAGCAGCAGGGGACAGTGGGACACAGATACGCAGTATTTT.

The CDR3 nucleotides read TGTGCCTGGAATCCAGGGGGCATTTGGGAGACCCAGTACTTC. Protein: CAWNPGGIWETQYF. The chain joins TRBV30 to TRBJ2-5, with 8 positions matching TRBD1. The CDR3 has 14 amino acids. Trimming cost V 4 bases and J 5 bases; bases outside gene matches: 9. The germline V gene encodes CDR1 GTSNPN and CDR2 SVGIG (reference sequence).

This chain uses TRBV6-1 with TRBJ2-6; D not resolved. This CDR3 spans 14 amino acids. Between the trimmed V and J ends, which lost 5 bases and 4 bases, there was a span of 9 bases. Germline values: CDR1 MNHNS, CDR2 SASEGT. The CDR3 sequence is CASSSFIGANVLTF. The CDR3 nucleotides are TGTGCCAGCAGTTCGTTTATCGGGGCCAACGTCCTGACTTTC.

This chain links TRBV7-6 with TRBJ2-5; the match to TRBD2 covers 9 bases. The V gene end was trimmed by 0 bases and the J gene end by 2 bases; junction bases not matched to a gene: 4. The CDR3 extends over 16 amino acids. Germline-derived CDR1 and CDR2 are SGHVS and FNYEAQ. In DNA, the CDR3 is TGTGCCAGCAGCTTAGCGGGGCTAGCGGGGCAAGAGACCCAGTACTTC. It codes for CASSLAGLAGQETQYF.

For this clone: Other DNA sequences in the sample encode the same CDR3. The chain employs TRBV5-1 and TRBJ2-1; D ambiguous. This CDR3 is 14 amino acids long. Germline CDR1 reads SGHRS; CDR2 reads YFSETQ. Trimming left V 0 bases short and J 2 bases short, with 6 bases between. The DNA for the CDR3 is TGCGCCAGCAGCTTGGGGCCGACCTACAATGAGCAGTTCTTC. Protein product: CASSLGPTYNEQFF.

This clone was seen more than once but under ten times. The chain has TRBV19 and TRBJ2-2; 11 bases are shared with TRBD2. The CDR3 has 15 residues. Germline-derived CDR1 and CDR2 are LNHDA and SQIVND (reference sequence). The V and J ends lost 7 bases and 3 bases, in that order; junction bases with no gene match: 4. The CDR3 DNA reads TGTGCCAGTACACCGGGACTAGCGGACACCGGGGAGCTGTTTTTT. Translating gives CASTPGLADTGELFF.

The CDR3 here is CASSPRRVGNNEQFF. CDR3 coding DNA: TGTGCCAGCAGCCCACGTCGGGTTGGGAACAATGAGCAGTTCTTC. V and J are TRBV7-8 and TRBJ2-1, with D uncertain. Germline assignment: CDR1 SGHVS and CDR2 FQNEAQ. V lost 5 bases and J lost 5, with 16 bases in between. The CDR3 is 15 residues long.

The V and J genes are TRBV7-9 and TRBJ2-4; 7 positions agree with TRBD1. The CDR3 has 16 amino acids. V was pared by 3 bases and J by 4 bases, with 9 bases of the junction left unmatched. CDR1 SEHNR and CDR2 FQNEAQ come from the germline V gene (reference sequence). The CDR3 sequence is CASSLSLRDRKNIQYF. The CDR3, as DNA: TGTGCCAGCAGCTTGAGTCTAAGGGACAGAAAAAACATTCAGTACTTC.

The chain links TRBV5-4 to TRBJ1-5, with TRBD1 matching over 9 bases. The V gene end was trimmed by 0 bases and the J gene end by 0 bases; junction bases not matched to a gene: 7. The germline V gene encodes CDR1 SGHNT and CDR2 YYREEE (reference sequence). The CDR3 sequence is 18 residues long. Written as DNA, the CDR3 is TGTGCCAGCAGCTTGGGGGCCGGGACAGGGACTAGCAATCAGCCCCAGCATTTT. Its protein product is CASSLGAGTGTSNQPQHF.

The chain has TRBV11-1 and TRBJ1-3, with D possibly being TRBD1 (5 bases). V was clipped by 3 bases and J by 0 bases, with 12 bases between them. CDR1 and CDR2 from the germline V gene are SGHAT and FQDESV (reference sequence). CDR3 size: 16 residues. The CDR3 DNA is TGTGCCAGCAGCTTGACCCCGGACATCTCTGGAAACACCATATATTTT. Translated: CASSLTPDISGNTIYF.

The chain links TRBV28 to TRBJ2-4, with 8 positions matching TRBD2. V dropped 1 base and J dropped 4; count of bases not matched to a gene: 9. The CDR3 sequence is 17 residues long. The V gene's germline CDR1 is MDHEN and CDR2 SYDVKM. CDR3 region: CASSLFSGALLKNIQYF. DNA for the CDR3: TGTGCCAGCAGTTTATTTAGCGGGGCACTCCTTAAAAACATTCAGTACTTC.

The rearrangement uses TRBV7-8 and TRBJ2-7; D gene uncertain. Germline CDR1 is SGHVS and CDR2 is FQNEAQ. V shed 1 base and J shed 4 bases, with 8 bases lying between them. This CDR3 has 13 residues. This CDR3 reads CASSLVGFYEQYF. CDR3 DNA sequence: TGTGCCAGCAGCTTAGTGGGGTTTTACGAGCAGTACTTC. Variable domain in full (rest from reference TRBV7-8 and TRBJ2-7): GAGVSQSPRYKVAKRGQDVALRCDPISGHVSLFWYQQALGQGPEFLTYFQNEAQLDKSGLPSDRFFAERPEGSVSTLKIQRTQQEDSAVYLCASSLVGFYEQYFGPGTRLTVT.

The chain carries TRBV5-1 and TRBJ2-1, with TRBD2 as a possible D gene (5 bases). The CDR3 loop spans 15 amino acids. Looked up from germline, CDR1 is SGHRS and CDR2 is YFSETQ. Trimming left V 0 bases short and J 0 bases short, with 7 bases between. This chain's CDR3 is CASSLVGASYNEQFF. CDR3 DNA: TGCGCCAGCAGCTTGGTGGGAGCCTCCTACAATGAGCAGTTCTTC.

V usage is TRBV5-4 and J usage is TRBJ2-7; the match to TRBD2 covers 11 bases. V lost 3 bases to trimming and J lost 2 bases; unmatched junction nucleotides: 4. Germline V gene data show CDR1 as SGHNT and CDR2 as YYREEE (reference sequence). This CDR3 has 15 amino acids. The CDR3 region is CASSSLAGGTYEQYF. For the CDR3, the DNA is TGTGCCAGCAGCTCGCTAGCGGGAGGTACCTACGAGCAGTACTTC. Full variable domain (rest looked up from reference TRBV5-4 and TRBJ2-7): ETGVTQSPTHLIKTRGQQVTLRCSSQSGHNTVSWYQQALGQGPQFIFQYYREEENGRGNFPPRFSGLQFPNYSSELNVNALELDDSALYLCASSSLAGGTYEQYFGPGTRLTVT.

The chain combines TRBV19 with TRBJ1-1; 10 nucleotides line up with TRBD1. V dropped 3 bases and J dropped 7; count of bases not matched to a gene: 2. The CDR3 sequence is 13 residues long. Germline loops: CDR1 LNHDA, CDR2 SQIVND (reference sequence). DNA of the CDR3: TGTGCCAGTAGTATGGGACAGGGGAGTGAAGCTTTCTTT. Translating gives CASSMGQGSEAFF.

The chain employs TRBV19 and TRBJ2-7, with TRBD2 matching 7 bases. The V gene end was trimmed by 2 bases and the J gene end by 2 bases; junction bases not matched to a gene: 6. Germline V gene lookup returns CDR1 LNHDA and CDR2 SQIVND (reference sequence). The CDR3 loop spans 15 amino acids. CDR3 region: CASSIMSSGAYEQYF. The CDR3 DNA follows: TGTGCCAGTAGTATAATGTCTAGCGGTGCCTACGAGCAGTACTTC.

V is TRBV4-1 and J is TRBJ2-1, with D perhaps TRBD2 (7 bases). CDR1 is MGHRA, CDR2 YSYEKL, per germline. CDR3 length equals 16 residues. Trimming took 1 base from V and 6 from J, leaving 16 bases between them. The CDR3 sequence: CASSQAEGGGRNEQFF. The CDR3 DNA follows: TGCGCCAGCAGCCAAGCCGAGGGGGGGGGCCGCAATGAGCAGTTCTTC.

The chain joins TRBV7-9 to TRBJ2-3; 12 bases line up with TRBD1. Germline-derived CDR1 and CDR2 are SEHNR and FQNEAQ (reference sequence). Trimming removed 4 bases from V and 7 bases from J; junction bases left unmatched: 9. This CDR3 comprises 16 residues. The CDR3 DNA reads TGTGCCAGCAGCTGGGCGCGGGGACAGGGGGCGTATACGCAGTATTTT. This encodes CASSWARGQGAYTQYF.

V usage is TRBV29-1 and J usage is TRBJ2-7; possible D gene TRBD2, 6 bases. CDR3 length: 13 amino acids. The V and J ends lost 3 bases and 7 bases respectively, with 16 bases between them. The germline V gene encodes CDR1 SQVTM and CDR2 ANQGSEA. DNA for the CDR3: TGCAGCGTTGATACAGCGGGCCGGGTTGAGCAGTACTTC. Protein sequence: CSVDTAGRVEQYF.

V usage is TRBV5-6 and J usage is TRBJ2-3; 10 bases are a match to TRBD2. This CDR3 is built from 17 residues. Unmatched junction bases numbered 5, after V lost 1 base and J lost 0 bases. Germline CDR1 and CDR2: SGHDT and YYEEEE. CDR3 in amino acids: CASSLRSSGGSTDTQYF. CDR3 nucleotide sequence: TGTGCCAGCAGCTTGAGGTCTAGCGGGGGAAGCACAGATACGCAGTATTTT.

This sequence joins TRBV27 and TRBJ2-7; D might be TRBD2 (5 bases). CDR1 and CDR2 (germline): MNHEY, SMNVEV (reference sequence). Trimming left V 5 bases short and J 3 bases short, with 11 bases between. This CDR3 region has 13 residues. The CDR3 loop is CASSPRLFYEQYF. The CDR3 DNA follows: TGTGCCAGCAGTCCCCGACTATTCTACGAGCAGTACTTC.

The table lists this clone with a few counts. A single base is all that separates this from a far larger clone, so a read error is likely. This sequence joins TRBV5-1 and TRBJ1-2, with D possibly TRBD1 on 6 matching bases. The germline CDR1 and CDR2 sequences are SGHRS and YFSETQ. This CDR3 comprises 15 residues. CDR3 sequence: CVSSPLGAGVYGYTF. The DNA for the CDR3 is TGCGTCAGCAGTCCGTTGGGCGCAGGGGTTTACGGCTACACCTTC.

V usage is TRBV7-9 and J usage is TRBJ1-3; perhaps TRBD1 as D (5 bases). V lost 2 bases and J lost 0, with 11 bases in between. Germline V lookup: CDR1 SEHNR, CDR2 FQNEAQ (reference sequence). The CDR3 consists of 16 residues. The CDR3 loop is CASSLKRGSSGNTIYF. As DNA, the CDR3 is TGTGCCAGCAGCTTAAAGCGGGGGTCCTCTGGAAACACCATATATTTT.

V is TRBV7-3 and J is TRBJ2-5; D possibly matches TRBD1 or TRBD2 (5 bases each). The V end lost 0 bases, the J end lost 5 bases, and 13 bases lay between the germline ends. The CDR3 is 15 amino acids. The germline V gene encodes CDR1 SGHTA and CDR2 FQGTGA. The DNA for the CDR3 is TGTGCCAGCAGCTTAACGGGTTCCGGGGACGAGACCCAGTACTTC. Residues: CASSLTGSGDETQYF.

CDR3 residues: CASTQQGSYEQYF. The CDR3 DNA follows: TGTGCCAGCACTCAACAGGGGTCCTACGAGCAGTACTTC. The chain links TRBV6-1 to TRBJ2-7; 7 bases fit TRBD1. This CDR3 is built from 13 residues. Germline values: CDR1 MNHNS, CDR2 SASEGT. V lost 7 bases and J lost 1; bases outside the gene matches: 4.

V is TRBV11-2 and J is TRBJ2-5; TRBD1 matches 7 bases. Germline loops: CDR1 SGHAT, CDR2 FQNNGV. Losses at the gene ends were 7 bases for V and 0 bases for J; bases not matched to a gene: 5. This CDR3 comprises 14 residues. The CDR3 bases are TGTGCCAGCACCTCGGACAGGTACCAAGAGACCCAGTACTTC. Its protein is CASTSDRYQETQYF.